This T cell receptor beta chain was retrieved from a study of T cell responses to AZD1222 COVID-19 vaccine. J lost 5 bases, V lost 0 bases, and 3 bases had no gene match. Per germline, CDR1 ENHRY and CDR2 SYGVKD. This CDR3 contains 17 residues. The table came from immunoSEQ multiplex PCR; TCRdb's copy has only in-frame clones and leaves some out. The sample holds some 120,000 clones, around 81% seen once. Sample: peripheral blood, taken on day 0 of AZD1222 vaccination. The sequence was collected from an adult in good health. The V and J genes are TRBV10-3 and TRBJ1-6, with 11 positions matching TRBD1. The CDR3 is CAISESGQGANNSPLHF. The CDR3 bases are TGTGCCATCAGTGAGTCTGGACAGGGGGCAAATAATTCACCCCTCCACTTT.